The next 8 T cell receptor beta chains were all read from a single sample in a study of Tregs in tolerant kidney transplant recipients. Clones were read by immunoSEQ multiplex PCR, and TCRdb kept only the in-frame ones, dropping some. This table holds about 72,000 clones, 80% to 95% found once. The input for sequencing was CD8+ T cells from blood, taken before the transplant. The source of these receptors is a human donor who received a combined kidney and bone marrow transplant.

For the CDR3, the DNA is TGTGCCAGCAACTCTCCCGGTTTCTGGGGCTACACCTTC. Translating gives CASNSPGFWGYTF. This sequence joins TRBV9 and TRBJ1-2, with no clear D. CDR3 size: 13 residues. Germline V gives CDR1 SGDLS, CDR2 YYNGEE. Trimming left V 6 bases short and J 8 bases short, with 17 bases between.

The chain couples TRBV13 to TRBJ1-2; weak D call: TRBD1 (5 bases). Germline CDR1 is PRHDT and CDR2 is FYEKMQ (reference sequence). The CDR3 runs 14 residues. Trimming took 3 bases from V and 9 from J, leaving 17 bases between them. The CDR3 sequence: CASSFFSGGGSYTF. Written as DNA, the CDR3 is TGTGCCAGCAGCTTCTTCTCGGGGGGAGGAAGCTACACCTTC.

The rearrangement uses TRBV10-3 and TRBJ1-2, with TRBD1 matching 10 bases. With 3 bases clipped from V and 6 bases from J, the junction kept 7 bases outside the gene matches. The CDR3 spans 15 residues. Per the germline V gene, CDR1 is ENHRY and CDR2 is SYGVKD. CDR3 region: CAISEPGQGRHGYTF. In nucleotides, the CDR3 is TGTGCCATCAGTGAACCGGGACAGGGGAGACATGGCTACACCTTC.

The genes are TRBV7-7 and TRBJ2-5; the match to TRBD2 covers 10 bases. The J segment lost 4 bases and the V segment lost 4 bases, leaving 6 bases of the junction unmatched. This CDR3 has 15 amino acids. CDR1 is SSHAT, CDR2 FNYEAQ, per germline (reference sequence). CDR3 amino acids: CASSSSGGAGETQYF. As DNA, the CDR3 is TGTGCCAGCAGCTCGAGCGGGGGGGCCGGAGAGACCCAGTACTTC.

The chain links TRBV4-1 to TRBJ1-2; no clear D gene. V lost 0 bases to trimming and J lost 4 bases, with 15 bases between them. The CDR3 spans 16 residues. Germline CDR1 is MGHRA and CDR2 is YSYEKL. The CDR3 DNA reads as TGCGCCAGCAGCCAAGATGAGGCAGCCAACATCTATGGCTACACCTTC. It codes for CASSQDEAANIYGYTF.

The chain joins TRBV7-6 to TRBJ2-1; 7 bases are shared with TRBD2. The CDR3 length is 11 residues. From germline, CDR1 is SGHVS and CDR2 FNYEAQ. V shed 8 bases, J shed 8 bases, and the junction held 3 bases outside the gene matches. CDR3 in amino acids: CASGREDEQFF. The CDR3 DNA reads TGTGCCAGCGGGAGGGAGGATGAGCAGTTCTTC.

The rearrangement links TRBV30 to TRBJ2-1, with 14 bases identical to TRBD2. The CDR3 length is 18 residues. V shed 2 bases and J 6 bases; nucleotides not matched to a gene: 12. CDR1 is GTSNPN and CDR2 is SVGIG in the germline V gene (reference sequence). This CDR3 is CAWSQGTSGRFASNEQFF. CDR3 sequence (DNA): TGTGCCTGGAGTCAAGGGACTAGCGGGAGATTTGCGTCCAATGAGCAGTTCTTC.

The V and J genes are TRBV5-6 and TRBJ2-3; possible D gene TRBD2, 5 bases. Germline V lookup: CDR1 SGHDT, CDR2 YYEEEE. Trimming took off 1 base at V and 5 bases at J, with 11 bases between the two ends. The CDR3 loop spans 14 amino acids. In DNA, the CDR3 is TGTGCCAGCAGCTTGAGGCGGGTCCAAGATACGCAGTATTTT. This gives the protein CASSLRRVQDTQYF.